This T cell receptor beta chain is from a study of blood T cells in healthy people across ages. Germline V CDR1 and CDR2: DFQATT, SNEGSKA (reference sequence). The CDR3 consists of 15 residues. As concerns this clonotype: An end of the junction differs from the germline gene, which may be a read error.

Next came a second PCR, run for about 6 to 11 cycles, which used a sample-barcoded 5' primer along with a J-beta primer mix. One entry per CDR3 protein, called by TCRdb with MiXCR from the 5' RACE reads. Found here are more than 500,000 distinct CDR3 sequences, 25% to 30% of them singletons; the top ten hold around a sixth. Material: blood. The clonotype comes from a woman between 65 and 79 years old in good health. The V call is TRBV20-1, the J call TRBJ2-4; TRBD2 aligns across 10 bases. For the CDR3, the DNA is TGCAGTGCTAGTGGCAGCGGGGGGGCCGGGGACATCCAGTACTTC. It yields the protein CSASGSGGAGDIQYF.